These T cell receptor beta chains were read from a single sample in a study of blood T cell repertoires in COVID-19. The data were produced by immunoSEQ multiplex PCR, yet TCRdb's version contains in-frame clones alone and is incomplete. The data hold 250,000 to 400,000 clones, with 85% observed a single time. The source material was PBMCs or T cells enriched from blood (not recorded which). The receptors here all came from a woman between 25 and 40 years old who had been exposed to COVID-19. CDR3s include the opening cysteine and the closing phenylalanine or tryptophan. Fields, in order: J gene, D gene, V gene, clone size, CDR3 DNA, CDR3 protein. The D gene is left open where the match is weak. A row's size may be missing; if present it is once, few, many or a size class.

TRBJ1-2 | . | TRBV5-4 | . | TGTGCCAGCAGCTCCGCCGGGCGGGAAGGCTACACCTTC | CASSSAGREGYTF
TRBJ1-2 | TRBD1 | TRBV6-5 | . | TGTGCCAGCAGTCGGGACAGGGGGGATGGCTACACCTTC | CASSRDRGDGYTF
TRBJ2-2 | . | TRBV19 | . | TGTGCCAGTAGTACACGTGTTTCGGGCACCGGGGAGCTGTTTTTT | CASSTRVSGTGELFF
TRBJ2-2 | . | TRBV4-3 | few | TGCGCCAGCAGCCAAGATCGTATCGGGGAGCTGTTTTTT | CASSQDRIGELFF
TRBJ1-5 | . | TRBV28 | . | TGTGCCAGCAGGGCTAATCAGCCCCAGCATTTT | CASRANQPQHF
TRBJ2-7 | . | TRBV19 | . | TGTGCCAGTAGTATCGGCGAGGGAGTGTACGAGCAGTACTTC | CASSIGEGVYEQYF
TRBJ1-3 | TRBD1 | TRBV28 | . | TGTGCCAGCAGTTTAACAGGGGGCTCCGGAAACACCATATATTTT | CASSLTGGSGNTIYF
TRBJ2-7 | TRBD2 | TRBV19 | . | TGTGCCAGTAGTCTTGGGACTAGCGGGAGGTCAGGCGAGCAGTACTTC | CASSLGTSGRSGEQYF
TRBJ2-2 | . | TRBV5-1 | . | TGCGCCAGCAGGACTGACGACGCGAACACCGGGGAGCTGTTTTTT | CASRTDDANTGELFF
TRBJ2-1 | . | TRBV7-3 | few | TGTGCCAGCAGCCCGATTATAACTACTAGCCGAAACTACAATGAGCAGTTCTTC | CASSPIITTSRNYNEQFF
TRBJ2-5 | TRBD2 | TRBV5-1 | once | TGCGCCAGCAGCTCCGGACTAGCGGGAGGGCGGGAGACCCAGTACTTC | CASSSGLAGGRETQYF
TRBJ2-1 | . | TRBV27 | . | TGTGCCAGCAGTCCGTTTCGCGGGGACGGGCAATACAATGAGCAGTTCTTC | CASSPFRGDGQYNEQFF
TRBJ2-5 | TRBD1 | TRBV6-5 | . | TGTGCCAGCAGTTTCCAACAGGGGAGAGAGACCCAGTACTTC | CASSFQQGRETQYF
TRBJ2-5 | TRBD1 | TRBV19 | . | TGTGCCAGTAGTATCCCCCCGGACAGGGGAAGAGAGGACCAAGAGACCCAGTACTTC | CASSIPPDRGREDQETQYF
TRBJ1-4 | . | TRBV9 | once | TGTGCCAGCAGCGTATACGACATAGTCCCTAATGAAAAACTGTTTTTT | CASSVYDIVPNEKLFF
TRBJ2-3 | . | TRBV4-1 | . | TGCGCCAGCCGGAATCGGGGTGTCACAGATACGCAGTATTTT | CASRNRGVTDTQYF
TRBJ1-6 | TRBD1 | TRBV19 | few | TGTGCCAGTAGTCCCGGGGAAGGGGGGACAGGGGTGCGACCCCTCCACTTT | CASSPGEGGTGVRPLHF
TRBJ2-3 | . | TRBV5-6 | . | TGTGCCAGCAGCGACCATGGCGGCCCTAGCACAGATACGCAGTATTTT | CASSDHGGPSTDTQYF
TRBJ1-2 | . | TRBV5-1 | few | TGCGCCAGCAGCCTCTCCAATCCAGGGGAGAACTATGGCTACACCTTC | CASSLSNPGENYGYTF
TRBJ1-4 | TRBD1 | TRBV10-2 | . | TGCGCCAGCTTAAGGGGGCTGAATGAAAAACTGTTTTTT | CASLRGLNEKLFF
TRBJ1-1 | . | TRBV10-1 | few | TGCGCCAGCAGTGGGACACAGGGTAGCACTGAAGCTTTCTTT | CASSGTQGSTEAFF
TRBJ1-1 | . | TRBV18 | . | TGTGCCAGCTCAGACGACATGAACACTGAAGCTTTCTTT | CASSDDMNTEAFF
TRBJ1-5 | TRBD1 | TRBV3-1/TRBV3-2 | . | TGTGCCAGCAGCTTAGGGACAGGGAATCAGCCCCAGCATTTT | CASSLGTGNQPQHF
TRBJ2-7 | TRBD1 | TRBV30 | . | TGTGCCTGGAGTAGACAGGGTTACGAGCAGTACTTC | CAWSRQGYEQYF
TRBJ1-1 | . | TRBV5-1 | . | TGCGCCAGCAGCTTGATAGGGGGAGACACTGAAGCTTTCTTT | CASSLIGGDTEAFF
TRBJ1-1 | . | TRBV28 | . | TGTGCCAGCAGTATACTTTTACAGGGCCCTGAAGCTTTCTTT | CASSILLQGPEAFF
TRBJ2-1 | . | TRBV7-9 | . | TGTGCCAGCAGCCTGGGAATTACTAGCCATGAGCAGTTCTTC | CASSLGITSHEQFF
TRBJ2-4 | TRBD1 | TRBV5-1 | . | TGCGCCAGCAGCTTGGCCGCGTCTCGGGGACAGGACTACCCCATCGACAAAAACATTCAGTACTTC | CASSLAASRGQDYPIDKNIQYF
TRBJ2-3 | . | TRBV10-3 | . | TGTGCCATCAGTCAGGGGGATACGCAGTATTTT | CAISQGDTQYF
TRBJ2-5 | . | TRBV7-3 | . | TGTGCCAGCAGCTTAATGAGGGGGGAGACCCAGTACTTC | CASSLMRGETQYF
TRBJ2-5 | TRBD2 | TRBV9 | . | TGTGCCAGCAGCCCAACTAGCGGGAGAAGATCGGAGACCCAGTACTTC | CASSPTSGRRSETQYF
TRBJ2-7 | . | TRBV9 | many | TGTGCCAGCAGCGGAGGTGGCCCGGGCTACGAGCAGTACTTC | CASSGGGPGYEQYF
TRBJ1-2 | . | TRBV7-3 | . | TGTGCCAGCAGCCCCGCCCCCGGGGTCGGCTACACCTTC | CASSPAPGVGYTF
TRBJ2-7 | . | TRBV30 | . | TGTGCCTGGAGTGTACTAGGGGGGGCCTACGAGCAGTACTTC | CAWSVLGGAYEQYF
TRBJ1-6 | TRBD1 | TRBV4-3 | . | TGCGCCAGCAGCCAGACAGGGTTTAATTCACCCCTCCACTTT | CASSQTGFNSPLHF
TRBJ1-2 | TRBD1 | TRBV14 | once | TGTGCCAGCAGCCAAGAGGTACAGGGGGCCGACTATGGCTACACCTTC | CASSQEVQGADYGYTF
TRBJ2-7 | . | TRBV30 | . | TGTGCCTGGAGTGTAGGGGGGGGCTACGAGCAGTACTTC | CAWSVGGGYEQYF
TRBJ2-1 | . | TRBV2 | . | TGTGCCAGCAGTGAAGGGCGGGGGCCCATTTTGATTGCCTACAATGAGCAGTTCTTC | CASSEGRGPILIAYNEQFF
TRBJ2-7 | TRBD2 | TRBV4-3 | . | TGCGCCAGCAGCCAAGAAGGGAGGGGCCTCAGCTCCTACGAGCAGTACTTC | CASSQEGRGLSSYEQYF
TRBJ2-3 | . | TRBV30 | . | TGTGCCTTGACGTCCGGAGGGGCAGATACGCAGTATTTT | CALTSGGADTQYF
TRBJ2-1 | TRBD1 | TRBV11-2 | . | TGTGCCAGCAGCCAAGACAGGGGCGTCCTAAATGAGCAGTTCTTC | CASSQDRGVLNEQFF
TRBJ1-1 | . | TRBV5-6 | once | TGTGCCAGCAGCTCAGAAGGGGGTTCGAACACTGAAGCTTTCTTT | CASSSEGGSNTEAFF
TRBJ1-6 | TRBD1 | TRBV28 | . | TGTGCCTCCCACGGGACAGGGGGTAATTCACCCCTCCACTTT | CASHGTGGNSPLHF
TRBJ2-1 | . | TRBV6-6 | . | TGTGCCAGCAGTGAGCAGGGGTACAATGAGCAGTTCTTC | CASSEQGYNEQFF
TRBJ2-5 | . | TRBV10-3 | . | TGTGCCATCAGTGAGTCGAGAGAGACCCAGTACTTC | CAISESRETQYF
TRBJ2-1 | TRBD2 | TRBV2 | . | TGTGCCAGCAGTGGGACTAGCGGGAGGGGTCTTTCCGATGAGCAGTTCTTC | CASSGTSGRGLSDEQFF
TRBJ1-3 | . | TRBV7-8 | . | TGTGCCAGCAGCATTTCAGGGAAAAGCACCATATATTTT | CASSISGKSTIYF
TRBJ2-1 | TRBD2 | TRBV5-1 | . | TGCGCCAGCAGCTTGATCGGGGGGATAGGGTTTGAGCAGTTCTTC | CASSLIGGIGFEQFF
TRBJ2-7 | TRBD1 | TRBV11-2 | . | TGTGCCAGCAGCACCCGGACAGGGACCTTTCGCGAGCAGTACTTC | CASSTRTGTFREQYF
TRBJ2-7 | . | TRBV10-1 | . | TGCGCCAGCAAAGGTAAGGGCCCTAGCGCCAGCTCCTACGAGCAGTACTTC | CASKGKGPSASSYEQYF
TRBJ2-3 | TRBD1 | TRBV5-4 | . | TGTGCCAGCAGCTTCGGACAGGGACCAGATACGCAGTATTTT | CASSFGQGPDTQYF
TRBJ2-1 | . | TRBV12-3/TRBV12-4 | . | TGTGCCAGCGCCTCGAGCTCCTACAATGAGCAGTTCTTC | CASASSSYNEQFF
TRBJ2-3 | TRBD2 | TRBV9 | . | TGTGCCAGCAGCGTAAATCGGATAGCGGGAGTCCCAGATACGCAGTATTTT | CASSVNRIAGVPDTQYF
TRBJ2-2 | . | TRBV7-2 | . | TGTGCCAGCAGCTCGCCATTTAGTGGCACCGGGGAGCTGTTTTTT | CASSSPFSGTGELFF